This TCR beta chain was recovered during a study of T-cell reconstitution after alpha-beta-depleted transplantation in children. Study-wide findings and caveats: High day-60 TCRbeta diversity in some patients came from surviving recipient T cells and thymic progenitors. By about two months after transplant, alpha-beta T cells reportedly arose from several hundred graft clones that had expanded.

The TCRbeta library was prepared with unique molecular identifiers. TCRdb analysed the PCR reads with MiXCR anew, one entry per CDR3 protein. The sample yields hundreds of thousands of distinct CDR3 sequences, 20% to 30% seen once. CDR1 and CDR2 from the germline V gene are LGHDT and YNNKEL (reference sequence). V dropped 4 bases and J dropped 4; count of bases not matched to a gene: 5. The CDR3 totals 15 residues. This clonotype was seen a handful of times. Antigen specificity is unknown. The source is a female patient under 10 years old who had a stem cell transplant for congenital amegakaryocytic thrombocytopenia, so the T cells may come from the graft donor. Material: PBMCs, mostly from graft donor cells, obtained 360 days after TCRalphabeta/CD19-depleted stem cell transplant. The chain uses TRBV3-1 and TRBJ1-4; 8 bases map to TRBD1. Written as DNA, the CDR3 is TGTGCCAGCAGCCTCAGGGGGCTCGGTAATGAAAAACTGTTTTTT. This translates into CASSLRGLGNEKLFF.